Below, 7 T cell receptor beta chains from the same sample are listed, as sequenced in a study of blood T cell repertoires in COVID-19. The repertoire was sequenced with immunoSEQ multiplex PCR; TCRdb's copy has only in-frame clones and lacks some. The sample has roughly 200,000 clones; 75% to 85% are singletons. Material: PBMCs or T cells enriched from blood (not recorded which). The receptors were gathered from a man aged 40-49 years who had recovered from COVID-19.

V usage is TRBV6-1 and J usage is TRBJ1-1; TRBD1 agrees at 7 bases. CDR3 size: 13 residues. The germline gives CDR1 MNHNS, CDR2 SASEGT. With V trimmed by 1 base and J by 8 bases, 4 bases remained unmatched. The CDR3 DNA follows: TGTGCCAGCAGTGAAGGGGGCAGGGGGGAAGCTTTCTTT. Its protein is CASSEGGRGEAFF.

The rearrangement uses TRBV5-1 and TRBJ2-5; D is unclear. The CDR3 runs 14 residues. V was shortened by 0 bases and J by 5 bases, with 11 bases between the two germline ends. Germline loops: CDR1 SGHRS, CDR2 YFSETQ. The DNA of the CDR3 is TGCGCCAGCAGCTTGGCCTCCCGCCAGGAGACCCAGTACTTC. Its protein is CASSLASRQETQYF.

This chain links TRBV3-1 (or the pseudogene TRBV3-2) with TRBJ2-2, with 8 positions matching TRBD1. Trimming at V came to 2 bases and at J to 6 bases, leaving 8 bases not matched to a gene. The V gene's germline CDR1 is LGHDT and CDR2 YNNKEL (reference sequence). CDR3 length equals 16 residues. CDR3 bases: TGTGCCAGCAGCCAACGGACAGGGACCCGATCCGGGGAGCTGTTTTTT. This encodes CASSQRTGTRSGELFF.

This clone was counted a few times. CDR3 nucleotide sequence: TGTGCCACCAGTGATTTTACTACAGATACGCAGTATTTT. This encodes CATSDFTTDTQYF. The chain has TRBV24-1 and TRBJ2-3; D remains ambiguous. The CDR3 has 13 amino acids. Germline lookup yields CDR1 KGHDR and CDR2 SFDVKD. Trimming left V 1 base short and J 3 bases short, with 4 bases between.

The rearrangement uses TRBV2 and TRBJ2-5; possibly TRBD2 for D (5 bases). CDR3 length equals 12 residues. Germline CDR1 is SNHLY and CDR2 is FYNNEI. V lost 6 bases and J lost 5, with 10 bases in between. The CDR3 reads CASRGSRETQYF. CDR3 in DNA: TGTGCCAGCAGGGGGAGTAGGGAGACCCAGTACTTC.

The chain uses TRBV6-5 and TRBJ1-4; D is unclear. The CDR3 consists of 13 residues. Per germline, CDR1 MNHEY and CDR2 SVGAGI. V lost 0 bases to trimming and J lost 6 bases, with 5 bases between them. The CDR3 here is CASSYSSYEKLFF. CDR3 bases: TGTGCCAGCAGTTACTCGAGTTATGAAAAACTGTTTTTT.

This CDR3 is CASSHTATNEKLFF. CDR3 DNA: TGTGCCAGCAGCCACACTGCAACTAATGAAAAACTGTTTTTT. This chain links TRBV3-1 (or the pseudogene TRBV3-2) with TRBJ1-4; D unclear. Per germline, CDR1 LGHDT and CDR2 YNNKEL (reference sequence). V lost 3 bases to trimming and J lost 0 bases, with 5 bases between them. This CDR3 comprises 14 residues.